This T cell receptor (beta chain) emerged from a study of T cells after yellow fever vaccination. Study outcomes and limitations: Clones from primary vaccination mostly reappeared after the booster (96% CD4, approximately 91% CD8).

TCRdb recomputed calls from the 5' RACE reads with MiXCR, one row per CDR3 protein. The sample lists 25,000 to 40,000 distinct CDR3 sequences; approximately 6.6% were seen once. This clonotype was seen a few times. This TCR was sampled from a man between 18 and 35 years old who received the YFV17D yellow fever vaccine. Sequencing was performed on PBMCs, either bulk or a sorted T-cell subset (CD4+, CD8+, memory, or dextramer-sorted; not recorded which), taken on the day of the first yellow fever vaccination.

In DNA form, the CDR3 reads TGTGCCAGCAGCCAGGTCGGGACAGGCGATAACTATGGCTACACCTTC. Its protein product is CASSQVGTGDNYGYTF. This chain links TRBV4-2 with TRBJ1-2, with 8 bases aligning to TRBD1. The length of the CDR3 is 16 residues. Germline CDR1 and CDR2: LGHNA and YNFKEQ. Trimming at V came to 3 bases and at J to 1 base, leaving 7 bases not matched to a gene.